This T cell receptor beta chain was captured in a study of regulatory T cells in long-lasting Graves disease (dated by TCRdb to 2020 to 2022). About the full investigation: Patients with newly diagnosed Graves' disease had been on antithyroid drugs for under 3 months. Peripheral blood TCR sequencing and RNA sequencing compared persistent Graves' disease patients with newly diagnosed Graves' disease patients. The study took place in China and was registered as a clinical trial. A total of approximately 35 samples underwent TCR sequencing: approximately 13 from persistent and some 20 from newly diagnosed Graves' disease patients. Points the paper makes about the study in general: Patients with persistent disease shared more public clonotypes (approximately 2,500) than newly diagnosed patients did (966). Sequencing and analysis were limited to the TCR beta chain. TRBV28, TRBJ1-2 and TRBJ2-5 were preferentially used in persistent disease, while TRBV20-1 and TRBJ2-1 were favored in newly diagnosed disease. Only peripheral blood was studied, because thyroid tissue, the primary lesion, was inaccessible. As a limitation, the authors acknowledged that the small sample size may reduce accuracy. Compared with newly diagnosed patients, patients with persistent Graves' disease had lower TCR Shannon entropy and fewer highly expanded clones, which suggests clonal expansion.

The time point label for this specimen denotes: newly diagnosed GD, antithyroid drugs for less than 3 months. For both TCR sequencing and RNA sequencing, RNA was extracted from PBMCs using TRIzol. The diagnosis of Graves' disease was made according to American Thyroid Association guidelines. The patients came from an endocrinology department in Xi'an, China. From each patient, 7.5 to 10 milliliters of peripheral blood was collected into an EDTA anticoagulant tube. Ficoll Paque Plus density gradient separation was used to isolate PBMCs, and no further T cell sorting was performed. An Agilent 2100 Bioanalyzer and agarose gel were used to check RNA quality, while a NanoDrop 2000 measured RNA concentration. The CDR3 spans 16 residues, from the cysteine through the phenylalanine. The CDR3 DNA has 48 bases and is translated from base 1. Trimming leaves V shorter by 4 bases and J shorter by 7 bases, with the junction holding 8 bases beyond the gene matches. Sequences MGHDK (CDR1) and SYGVNS (CDR2) are obtained from the germline V gene.

The library was obtained by multiplex PCR. TCRdb names Illumina HiSeq 4000 as the instrument used. iRepertoire HTBI primers and Arm-PCR amplification of CDR3 regions were used to construct TCR beta libraries. Before sequencing, the PCR products went through gel purification. Processing in the source paper ran as follows. A total of around 59 TRBV and under 15 TRBJ segments were identified across samples and were used for gene usage analysis of CDR3 amino acid clonotypes. Filtered high-quality paired reads were merged into contigs using COPE and FqMerger. BLAST was used to align contigs to IMGT TRBV, TRBD and TRBJ reference genes, with CDR3 defined following IMGT. Any clonotype with a frequency above 0.1% was counted as a highly expanded clone. Shannon entropy served as the measure of repertoire diversity, while the Gini coefficient captured V-J evenness. A clonotype was considered public if more than one individual shared it. TCRdb redid the processing of the public reads, applying fastp at Q25 and MiXCR, and retained in-frame beta chains. Rows matching on CDR3 protein sequence are summarized as one entry with the most common DNA and genes. None of the V and J calls come from the authors' own analysis; TCRdb made them. This sample comprises fewer than 350,000 distinct CDR3 sequences, approximately 20% of them detected only once. The ten largest clonotypes hold less than 45% of the sample.

Regarding this clonotype: Its recognized antigen is unknown. Base qualities are not recorded, but no much larger clone differs from it by a single base.

This sample comprised peripheral blood mononuclear cells (PBMCs), obtained at new diagnosis, from a patient treated with antithyroid drugs. The rearrangement combines TRBV25-1 with TRBJ2-2; a stretch of 11 junction bases matches TRBD2. The source is a female donor with Graves disease. Here is the DNA: TGTGCCAGCAGTGCAATAGCGGGAGGGGGAATCGGGGAGCTGTTTTTT. Its coded protein is CASSAIAGGGIGELFF.